This TCR beta chain stems from a study of shared clonotypes between healthy human individuals (dated by TCRdb to 2019 to 2021). General notes on the study: The cohort comprised a couple of women and a few men aged 18 to 49 years. To increase sequencing depth and limit assay-specific biases, TCR repertoire library preparation and sequencing were carried out by different laboratories using diverse techniques. Leukapheresis yielded between about 0.9 and 9.5 billion PBMCs per donor. To estimate repertoire size and how much clonotypes are shared between individuals, the study performed deep sequencing of blood TCR repertoires from about five healthy adults. For each donor, three plates each were used for CD4 naive and CD4 memory, two plates were used for CD8 naive, and one plate was used for CD8 memory.

CD8 naive samples were CD45RO-negative cells positively selected for CCR7, giving a CD45RA+CCR7+ population that excluded TemRA cells. Donors were healthy HIV-negative adults with no recently reported acute infections or vaccinations. Every donor was a Caucasian adult living in Nashville, Tennessee, USA. Blood was collected by leukapheresis, and PBMCs were isolated by Ficoll-Histopaque density gradient centrifugation and then cryopreserved in liquid nitrogen vapor phase. Purity and quantity of every magnetically sorted T cell population were checked by analytical flow cytometry. Genomic DNA was isolated from each sorted fraction and quantified by UV absorbance on a Nanodrop 2000c. TCR CDR3 regions were amplified from genomic DNA by multiplex PCR using the deep immunoSEQ assay. Genomic DNA extracted from each cell subset was distributed evenly over all wells of several immunoSEQ 96-well plates, and each plate served as one replicate. For sorted subsets, approximately 0.2 ug of genomic DNA, equivalent to some 30,000 T cell genomes, went into each replicate PCR. Purified libraries were measured with a Qubit 3.0 fluorometer, size-checked on a Bioanalyzer 2100, and measured again with the KAPA Library Quantification kit. Every immunoSEQ 96-well plate was sequenced on a separate single-read 150-cycle Illumina NextSeq 550 flow cell. The published analysis was carried out like this. The immunoSEQ output contained only junctional sequences without quality scores, so filtering could not match that applied to full-length reads. Sequences were annotated with PyIR, a Python wrapper for IgBLAST v1.9, using IMGT germline references to assign V/J genes and CDR3. Reads were filtered out if the reads had weak V/J assignments (E-value above 1e-6), no CDR3, stop codons, out-of-frame junctions, or ambiguous translated residues. V3J clonotypes were defined by identical inferred V gene, J gene, and CDR3 amino acid sequence. Percentage overlap between repertoires was computed as shared unique clonotypes divided by the size of the smaller repertoire. Repertoire richness was assessed with RTK rarefaction, the Chao1 estimator, and Recon v2.1 estimates of unobserved clonotypes. Generation probabilities were computed with OLGA for all TCRbeta clonotypes obtained by the gDNA method from a few donors. This immuneACCESS table, as held by TCRdb, lists in-frame sequences with V and J called but not all clones. Of the missing ones, under half trace to an unresolved V gene in checked studies; the others have no known cause. V and J calls and clone size are copied from that table; D and trimming were computed from the DNA. The sample table holds more than 2 million clones, of which less than 95% were seen once. Clones ranked in the top ten supply roughly 1% of the sample.

On the study overall, not on this receptor specifically: Based on pairwise subsampling, the degree of clonotype sharing among donors was expected to be affected by sequencing depth. Naive subsets generally had larger estimated clonotype richness than memory subsets. Rarefaction of sorted-subset datasets indicated incomplete sequencing despite the large sequencing depth. Higher generation probabilities were observed for clonotypes shared by all four sorted-subset donors than for non-shared clonotypes. Sampling was limited to blood, and TCR repertoires in tissue likely differ from TCR repertoires in blood. Because the study included a small number of donors, the genetic and exposure-history diversity represented was limited. Sharing across a few donors was observed for 5% to 6.5% of naive CD4, about 3.2% of naive CD8, 2% to 2.5% of memory CD4, and about 0.4% of memory CD8 clonotypes.

Points on this clone: Its antigen is not yet known. No base qualities exist here, and no much larger clone lies one base off it.

The CDR3 goes from the cysteine to the phenylalanine over 16 residues. Of all the DNA, just the CDR3 is kept, 48 bases in frame from base 1. The germline V gene (reference sequence) yields LNHNV for CDR1 and YYDKDF for CDR2. For this chain, trimming is 3 bases at the V end and 3 bases at the J end, and the number of junction bases without a gene match is 7. The sample taken for sequencing was naive CD8+ T cells sorted from blood. Explained via the paper, the cell subset or site label denotes: CD45RA+CCR7+. The clonotype comes from a man between 18 and 35 years old in good health. This chain is built from TRBV15 and TRBJ1-2, and 10 junctional nucleotides match TRBD1. The DNA sequence follows: TGTGCCACCAGCAGTGCAGGGACAGGGGTGCACTATGGCTACACCTTC. Its protein reads: CATSSAGTGVHYGYTF.